This is a list of T cell receptor beta chains from one sample in a study of shared clonotypes between healthy human individuals. Some clones are missing from TCRdb's copy, which holds only in-frame ones; the method was immunoSEQ multiplex PCR. This sample has roughly 2,000,000 clones, with around 95% found just once. Sequencing was done on a sample of naive CD8+ T cells from PBMCs. The origin of the receptors is a man younger than 35 in good health. Some clones in this sample may be carry-over from other donors' samples. CDR3s include the opening cysteine and the closing phenylalanine or tryptophan. The order of the fields is D gene, V gene, J gene, CDR3 protein. The D gene is left open where the match is weak.

D gene: NA
V gene: TRBV4-1
J gene: TRBJ1-1
CDR3 protein: CASSQDEAVNTEAFF

D gene: TRBD2
V gene: TRBV10-3
J gene: TRBJ2-3
CDR3 protein: CAISAGEGLGTDTQYF

D gene: NA
V gene: TRBV28
J gene: TRBJ2-1
CDR3 protein: CASSLWAGNEQFF

D gene: NA
V gene: TRBV11-1
J gene: TRBJ1-4
CDR3 protein: CASSLAVEGNEKLFF

D gene: NA
V gene: TRBV7-9
J gene: TRBJ1-2
CDR3 protein: CASSPGERVGGYTF

D gene: TRBD2
V gene: TRBV28
J gene: TRBJ2-7
CDR3 protein: CASRLAGGYEQYF

D gene: TRBD1
V gene: TRBV9
J gene: TRBJ1-1
CDR3 protein: CASSPRQGMGTEAFF

D gene: NA
V gene: TRBV6-7
J gene: TRBJ2-3
CDR3 protein: CASSYPVGQKLTDTQYF

D gene: TRBD1
V gene: TRBV6-6
J gene: TRBJ1-2
CDR3 protein: CASSYISTGGGYGYTF

D gene: TRBD1
V gene: TRBV14
J gene: TRBJ1-1
CDR3 protein: CASSPPGQFMNTEAFF

D gene: NA
V gene: TRBV7-8
J gene: TRBJ1-5
CDR3 protein: CASSPQTGGGGQPQHF

D gene: NA
V gene: TRBV19
J gene: TRBJ2-7
CDR3 protein: CASSNRVYEQYF

D gene: NA
V gene: TRBV4-1
J gene: TRBJ2-7
CDR3 protein: CASSQVRQNGEQYF

D gene: TRBD1
V gene: TRBV28
J gene: TRBJ2-5
CDR3 protein: CASSSDREILETQYF